This TCR beta chain came from a study of shared clonotypes between healthy human individuals. Libraries were prepared by immunoSEQ multiplex PCR; TCRdb keeps only in-frame clonotypes and omits some of them. The sample carries approximately 810,000 clones, nearly 95% recorded once. Positive CCR7 selection of CD45RO-negative cells yielded the naive CD8 cells, and terminally differentiated effector memory CD45RA+ cells were excluded. Nashville, Tennessee was home to all donors, who were Caucasian adults. CDR3 length: 10 amino acids. V lost 6 bases, J lost 2 bases, and 2 bases lay in between. Germline V CDR1 and CDR2: MDHEN, SYDVKM.

Source material: naive CD8+ T cells sorted from blood. The sequence came from a man aged 25-45 years in good health. The chain is built from TRBV28 and TRBJ2-7; no firm D call. Written as DNA, the CDR3 is TGTGCCAGCAGCGCCTACGAGCAGTACTTC. It encodes CASSAYEQYF. Filled out from reference TRBV28 and TRBJ2-7, the complete variable domain reads DVKVTQSSRYLVKRTGEKVFLECVQDMDHENMFWYRQDPGLGLRLIYFSYDVKMKEKGDIPEGYSVSREKKERFSLILESASTNQTSMYLCASSAYEQYFGPGTRLTVT.